The rows below give T cell receptor beta chains drawn from one sample of a study of T and B cells in COVID-19 patients. MiXCR was run by TCRdb on the multiplex PCR reads, yielding one entry per CDR3 protein. This table has some 8,000 distinct CDR3 sequences, 35% to 50% appearing once. Sequencing was performed on blood. The receptors stem from a human donor who had recovered from COVID-19. The CDR3 runs from the conserved cysteine through the conserved F or W. D genes are given only for firm matches. Clone size is given for some rows only: seen once, a few or many times, or a class if the clone is expanded.

V gene	J gene	clone size	D gene	CDR3 DNA	CDR3 protein
TRBV27	TRBJ2-1	NA	NA	TGTGCCAGCAGCCCAACCCTCAGCGGTTACAATGAGCAGTTCTTC	CASSPTLSGYNEQFF
TRBV19	TRBJ1-6	few	TRBD1	TGTGCCAGTAGTATTACGGGACAGACCGCGAATTCACCCCTCCACTTT	CASSITGQTANSPLHF
TRBV5-5	TRBJ2-7	NA	NA	TGTGCCAGCAGCTTGGTAAGGGACGGTCCCTACGAGCAGTACTTC	CASSLVRDGPYEQYF
TRBV19	TRBJ1-2	NA	NA	TGTGCCAGTAGTATGATCGGGGGGAATGGCTACACCTTC	CASSMIGGNGYTF
TRBV11-3	TRBJ2-3	NA	TRBD1	TGTGCCAGCAGCTTGGGACAGGGGGCATCTGGGACGCAGTATTTT	CASSLGQGASGTQYF
TRBV5-6	TRBJ2-5	few	TRBD1	TGTGCCAGCACCTCGGGGCGGACAGGGGGTGGAGGCGAGACCCAGTACTTC	CASTSGRTGGGGETQYF
TRBV19	TRBJ2-1	NA	TRBD1	TGTGCCAGCAGTACCAACCACAGGGGTTCGGACAATGAGCAGTTCTTC	CASSTNHRGSDNEQFF
TRBV6-2/TRBV6-3	TRBJ2-2	NA	TRBD2	TGTGCCAGTACGGGGGGGGGTTTTCGGACCGGGGAGCTGTTTTTT	CASTGGGFRTGELFF
TRBV27	TRBJ2-7	NA	TRBD2	TGTGCCAGCAGTTTAGGGACTAGCGGGATGGGCGAGCAGTACTTC	CASSLGTSGMGEQYF
TRBV19	TRBJ2-2	medium-sized	NA	TGTGCCAGTAGTATAGGCGAGCACACCGGGGAGCTGTTTTTT	CASSIGEHTGELFF
TRBV6-1	TRBJ2-7	NA	TRBD2	TGTGCCAGCAGTGAGACTAGCGGGGGGGCCTACGAGCAGTACTTC	CASSETSGGAYEQYF